A selection of T cell receptor delta chains follows, all from one sample in a study of Vδ1+ human thymocytes. With CATT, TCRdb re-called clones from the multiplex PCR reads. The table includes about 75,000 delta-chain clones, 30% to 45% detected once. The sample taken for sequencing was Vdelta1+ gamma-delta thymocytes from the thymus. The source of these receptors is a boy in the first two years of life who had congenital heart surgery. CDR3s leave out the opening cysteine and the closing phenylalanine or tryptophan.

j_call,v_call,cdr3_aa
TRDJ1,TRDV1,ALGANERTFWGIRDSYTDKLI
TRDJ1,TRDV1,ALGEPCRSGGLSSTDKLI
TRDJ1,TRDV1,ALGEPRTIPASGYWGTPYTDKLI
TRDJ1,TRDV1,ALGEHEPPRGYWGIPYTDKLI
TRDJ1,TRDV1,ALGELANPFSTGGPYTDKLI
TRDJ1,TRDV1,ALGESPDTTGGNTVYTDKLI
TRDJ1,TRDV1,ALGELGENSSGDTEGSYTDKLI
TRDJ1,TRDV1,ALGESERGAPDKLI
TRDJ1,TRDV1,ALGELRGFKLYTDKLI
TRDJ1,TRDV1,ALGERAGGYYTDKLI
TRDJ1,TRDV1,ALGGTTPKTRVNTDKLI
TRDJ1,TRDV1,ALGEPPSCCTGGPFYTDKLI
TRDJ1,TRDV1,APTTPGDTIDKLI
TRDJ1,TRDV1,ALGPPSFVGVLGDTISDKLI
TRDJ1,TRDV1,ALGERWRGHTDKLI
TRDJ1,TRDV1,ALGELRLSLYTDKLI
TRDJ1,TRDV1,ALGEGTGGPGTDKLI
TRDJ1,TRDV1,ALGEGIRVLGDTRSDKLI
TRDJ1,TRDV1,ALGEVTGDGTDKLI
TRDJ1,TRDV1,ALGELRATKYWGGTDKLI
TRDJ1,TRDV1,ALGELALTGGYAAKLI
TRDJ1,TRDV1,ALGEADLYWGIGSTDKLI
TRDJ1,TRDV1,ALGEPSPTIPTSTGCQTGGTDKLI
TRDJ1,TRDV2,ACDPRRRRWFGLI
TRDJ1,TRDV1,ALGEVNRPWGYKLI
TRDJ1,TRDV1,ALGEVGAVLLSLLGDTHERKLI
TRDJ1,TRDV1,ALGELCVRAGTGGYAIYPTLELI
TRDJ1,TRDV1,ALGELELLGDYYTDKLI
TRDJ1,TRDV1,ALGELGSLPREPLLSLYTDKLI
TRDJ1,TRDV1,ALGEYRFLPSTGLYTDKLI
TRDJ1,TRDV1,ALGPLRGGGLSLGTDKLI
TRDJ1,TRDV1,ALGEPSRQSIPTLGDTYTDKLI
TRDJ1,TRDV1,ALGEFRGYFSDKLI